Following are 21 T cell receptor beta chains from one sample sequenced in a study of shared clonotypes between healthy human individuals. The table came from immunoSEQ multiplex PCR; TCRdb's copy has only in-frame clones and leaves some out. The table shows some 2,500,000 clones, with roughly 93% occurring only once. The sequenced sample consisted of naive CD4+ T cells from PBMCs. Subset meaning: CD45RA+ positively selected. All receptors derive from a man between 18 and 29 years old in good health. Some clones in this sample may be carry-over from other donors' samples.

This sequence joins TRBV25-1 and TRBJ2-5; tentatively, D is TRBD1 (6 bases). The CDR3 sequence is 13 residues long. The germline gives CDR1 MGHDK, CDR2 SYGVNS. Trimming shortened V by 8 bases and J by 7 bases, and 17 bases separated the two germline ends. The CDR3 coding sequence is TGTGCCAGCGGTAGTGGGACACCCAGGACCCAGTACTTC. Residues: CASGSGTPRTQYF.

CDR3 sequence reads: CASSQLAGSYNEQFF. For the CDR3, the DNA is TGTGCCAGCAGCCAACTAGCGGGAAGTTACAATGAGCAGTTCTTC. The chain joins TRBV14 to TRBJ2-1, with 9 bases fitting TRBD2. The germline CDR1 and CDR2 sequences are SGHDN and FVKESK. The CDR3 length is 15 residues. Trimming cost V 2 bases and J 4 bases; bases outside gene matches: 3.

As DNA, the CDR3 is TGTGCCAGCAGCACCCCGGGACACAGGGATAGCAATCAGCCCCAGCATTTT. It is translated as CASSTPGHRDSNQPQHF. The chain has TRBV28 and TRBJ1-5; possibly TRBD1 for D (6 bases). Looked up from germline, CDR1 is MDHEN and CDR2 is SYDVKM. V shed 6 bases and J shed 0 bases, with 18 bases lying between them. The CDR3 length is 17 residues. Variable domain in full (rest from reference TRBV28 and TRBJ1-5): DVKVTQSSRYLVKRTGEKVFLECVQDMDHENMFWYRQDPGLGLRLIYFSYDVKMKEKGDIPEGYSVSREKKERFSLILESASTNQTSMYLCASSTPGHRDSNQPQHFGDGTRLSIL.

This clone was detected once. This chain uses TRBV29-1 with TRBJ2-7; a possible D gene is TRBD2 (5 bases). V was clipped by 6 bases and J by 4 bases, with 10 bases between them. The length of the CDR3 is 11 residues. Looked up from germline, CDR1 is SQVTM and CDR2 is ANQGSEA. The CDR3 nucleotides read TGCAGCGTAAACGAGGGTTACGAGCAGTACTTC. Translation: CSVNEGYEQYF.

The gene calls are TRBV11-2 and TRBJ2-1; D is unclear. The CDR3 runs 15 residues. V lost 1 base and J lost 4, with 11 bases in between. The germline V gene has CDR1 SGHAT and CDR2 FQNNGV. Here the CDR3 reads CASSLASAIYNEQFF. The CDR3 DNA follows: TGTGCCAGCAGCTTAGCCTCGGCTATATACAATGAGCAGTTCTTC.

The chain is built from TRBV5-1 and TRBJ2-2, with 11 bases that match TRBD2. The germline V gene has CDR1 SGHRS and CDR2 YFSETQ. CDR3 length equals 14 residues. The junction had 5 bases not matched to a gene; V was cut back by 7 bases and J by 6 bases. The CDR3 here is CASERLAGSGELFF. CDR3 DNA: TGCGCCAGCGAAAGACTAGCGGGATCCGGGGAGCTGTTTTTT. The full variable domain, in which reference TRBV5-1 and TRBJ2-2 provide the parts outside the CDR3, is KAGVTQTPRYLIKTRGQQVTLSCSPISGHRSVSWYQQTPGQGLQFLFEYFSETQRNKGNFPGRFSGRQFSNSRSEMNVSTLELGDSALYLCASERLAGSGELFFGEGSRLTVL.

The J gene is TRBJ2-7, the V gene TRBV5-4; D is possibly TRBD2 (6 bases). The CDR3 consists of 15 residues. The germline V gene encodes CDR1 SGHNT and CDR2 YYREEE (reference sequence). The germline V and J ends were trimmed by 3 bases and 2 bases, with 15 bases remaining between them. The CDR3 region is CASSSHKAGTYEQYF. CDR3 bases: TGTGCCAGCAGCTCTCATAAGGCGGGGACCTACGAGCAGTACTTC.

This chain uses TRBV2 with TRBJ2-7; D call uncertain. With 5 bases removed from V and 0 bases from J, the gap between germline ends came to 8 bases. CDR1 and CDR2 (germline): SNHLY, FYNNEI. This CDR3 is built from 13 residues. Here the CDR3 DNA reads TGTGCCAGCAGTCTCCCAAGCTCCTACGAGCAGTACTTC. Its translation is CASSLPSSYEQYF. Using reference TRBV2 and TRBJ2-7 for the parts outside the CDR3, the full variable domain is EPEVTQTPSHQVTQMGQEVILRCVPISNHLYFYWYRQILGQKVEFLVSFYNNEISEKSEIFDDQFSVERPDGSNFTLKIRSTKLEDSAMYFCASSLPSSYEQYFGPGTRLTVT.

In its sample, this clone was seen once. The DNA of the CDR3 is TGTGCCAGCAGCCTGGACAGAAAAAAACTGTTTTTT. It is translated as CASSLDRKKLFF. The rearrangement joins TRBV5-4 to TRBJ1-4, with D maybe TRBD1 (6 bases). The CDR3 contains 12 residues. V lost 4 bases and J 9 bases, leaving 10 bases between the germline ends. Germline CDR1 SGHNT, CDR2 YYREEE (reference sequence).

This sequence joins TRBV10-3 and TRBJ1-5, with D unresolved. The germline V gene encodes CDR1 ENHRY and CDR2 SYGVKD. Between the trimmed V and J ends, which lost 3 bases and 5 bases, there was a span of 14 bases. The CDR3 length is 15 residues. As DNA, the CDR3 is TGTGCCATCAGTGACTCCGGGCCCAGCGATCAGCCCCAGCATTTT. Translation gives CAISDSGPSDQPQHF.

V and J are TRBV27 and TRBJ2-6, with 7 bases fitting TRBD2. J lost 2 bases, V lost 6 bases, and 4 bases had no gene match. The length of the CDR3 is 15 residues. Germline CDR1 is MNHEY and CDR2 is SMNVEV (reference sequence). CDR3 region: CASRWGGTGANVLTF. For the CDR3, the DNA is TGTGCCAGCAGGTGGGGGGGAACTGGGGCCAACGTCCTGACTTTC.

With regard to this clone: Mismatch with germline at one junction end may stem from a read error. The chain uses TRBV4-1 and TRBJ2-7; the match to TRBD1 covers 8 bases. The CDR3 spans 13 residues. Germline V gene lookup returns CDR1 MGHRA and CDR2 YSYEKL. CDR3 sequence (DNA): TGCGCCAGCAGCCAAGGTCCAGGGGACAGGTCACACTTC. Its protein product is CASSQGPGDRSHF.

The chain carries TRBV11-3 and TRBJ1-3; weak D call: TRBD1 (5 bases). This CDR3 region has 12 residues. V dropped 5 bases and J dropped 9 bases, with 11 bases sitting between them. Germline CDR1 SGHNT, CDR2 YENEEA. CDR3 in amino acids: CASSDRGSTIYF. The DNA for the CDR3 is TGTGCCAGCAGCGACCGGGGGAGCACCATATATTTT.

The rearrangement links TRBV5-1 to TRBJ1-4; 7 nucleotides match TRBD1. Germline CDR1 SGHRS, CDR2 YFSETQ. Trimming cost V 0 bases and J 2 bases; bases outside gene matches: 4. This CDR3 spans 16 amino acids. CDR3 residues: CASSLATGRTNEKLFF. The CDR3 DNA reads as TGCGCCAGCAGCTTGGCGACAGGGCGGACTAATGAAAAACTGTTTTTT.

The chain employs TRBV7-9 and TRBJ1-5; no reliable D call. Trimming cost V 5 bases and J 4 bases, with 6 bases left between them. This CDR3 is 12 amino acids long. Germline V CDR1 and CDR2: SEHNR, FQNEAQ (reference sequence). CDR3 sequence reads: CASSTDNQPQHF. The CDR3 nucleotides are TGTGCCAGCAGCACAGATAATCAGCCCCAGCATTTT.

For this clone: This specimen includes other DNA sequences encoding the same CDR3. The V and J genes are TRBV6-1 and TRBJ1-5; possible D gene TRBD1, 6 bases. Trimming took off 6 bases at V and 2 bases at J, with 8 bases between the two ends. The germline gives CDR1 MNHNS, CDR2 SASEGT. There are 13 residues in the CDR3. CDR3 protein: CASSEGGNQPQHF. CDR3 DNA sequence: TGTGCCAGCAGCGAGGGGGGCAATCAGCCCCAGCATTTT.

The rearrangement joins TRBV28 to TRBJ2-7; maybe TRBD1 (7 bases). Germline CDR1 and CDR2: MDHEN and SYDVKM. The CDR3 consists of 15 residues. V lost 8 bases, J lost 0 bases, and 17 bases lay in between. The CDR3 DNA follows: TGTGCCAGCGGCTCCACAGGGGAGGCCTCCTACGAGCAGTACTTC. As protein: CASGSTGEASYEQYF.

CDR3 sequence: CASSLAPSGRIPTYNEQFF. Here the CDR3 DNA reads TGTGCCAGCAGCTTGGCCCCTAGCGGGAGGATCCCGACCTACAATGAGCAGTTCTTC. This chain links TRBV5-6 with TRBJ2-1, with 11 nucleotides matching TRBD2. Looked up from germline, CDR1 is SGHDT and CDR2 is YYEEEE. This CDR3 is 19 amino acids long. J lost 2 bases, V lost 0 bases, and 10 bases had no gene match.

The V call is TRBV5-4, the J call TRBJ1-2, with 7 bases matching TRBD1. Germline V gene sequence: CDR1 SGHNT, CDR2 YYREEE (reference sequence). After removal of 2 bases from V and 3 bases from J, the junction contained 4 bases not matched to a gene. The CDR3 consists of 14 residues. The CDR3: CASSFDRDHYGYTF. For the CDR3, the DNA is TGTGCCAGCAGCTTCGACAGGGATCACTATGGCTACACCTTC.

V gene TRBV30 combines with J gene TRBJ2-3; 7 bases are shared with TRBD2. The germline V gene encodes CDR1 GTSNPN and CDR2 SVGIG (reference sequence). This CDR3 spans 15 amino acids. The ends lost 2 bases at V and 1 base at J; junction bases unmatched: 6. The CDR3: CAWSLLASRTDTQYF. The CDR3 DNA reads TGTGCCTGGAGTCTACTAGCGTCCCGCACAGATACGCAGTATTTT. The full variable domain, its missing parts supplied by reference TRBV30 and TRBJ2-3, is SQTIHQWPATLVQPVGSPLSLECTVEGTSNPNLYWYRQAAGRGLQLLFYSVGIGQISSEVPQNLSASRPQDRQFILSSKKLLLSDSGFYLCAWSLLASRTDTQYFGPGTRLTVL.

The chain's CDR3 is CASSSGPDSVTQYF. The CDR3 nucleotides are TGTGCCAGCAGCTCGGGACCCGATTCAGTTACGCAGTATTTT. The chain is built from TRBV5-6 and TRBJ2-3; the D call may be TRBD1 or TRBD2 (5 bases each). Germline V CDR1 and CDR2: SGHDT, YYEEEE. The length of the CDR3 is 14 residues. Trimming shortened V by 3 bases and J by 8 bases, and 16 bases separated the two germline ends.